These T cell receptor beta chains were read from a single sample in a study of Ad26.COV2.S vaccination and SARS-CoV-2 variants. Clones were read by immunoSEQ multiplex PCR, and TCRdb kept only the in-frame ones, dropping some. The data hold under 300,000 clones, with 70% to 90% observed a single time. The sample here was peripheral blood, taken in a trial of Ad26.COV2.S vaccine versus placebo. The source is a person between 18 and 60 years old who received the Ad26.COV2.S COVID-19 vaccine or a placebo. The CDR3 runs from the conserved cysteine through the conserved F or W. The order of the fields is clone size, CDR3 length, J gene, V gene, D gene, CDR3 protein, CDR3 DNA. D genes are given only for firm matches. Size values are once, few and many counts, or a class for expanded clones, and some rows have none.

>.|12|TRBJ1-2|TRBV11-1|.
CASSVQGGGYTF
TGTGCCAGCAGCGTACAGGGAGGTGGCTACACCTTC
>.|17|TRBJ1-4|TRBV7-2|.
CASSLADRRKGNEKLFF
TGTGCCAGCAGCTTGGCTGACAGACGCAAGGGTAATGAAAAACTGTTTTTT
>.|15|TRBJ2-3|TRBV10-3|.
CAISESGTSTDTQYF
TGTGCCATCAGTGAGTCAGGGACTTCCACAGATACGCAGTATTTT
>.|14|TRBJ2-2|TRBV4-1|.
CASGSWRDTGELFF
TGCGCCAGCGGGTCGTGGAGGGACACCGGGGAGCTGTTTTTT
>.|14|TRBJ1-6|TRBV27|TRBD1
CASNRGGHNSPLHF
TGTGCCAGCAACAGGGGCGGCCATAATTCACCCCTCCACTTT
>.|21|TRBJ2-6|TRBV4-3|.
CASSQLKGGQQLSGGANVLTF
TGCGCCAGCAGCCAATTAAAAGGTGGACAGCAGTTATCGGGCGGGGCCAACGTCCTGACTTTC
>few|12|TRBJ2-7|TRBV4-1|.
CASSHFGGEQYF
TGCGCCAGCAGCCACTTCGGCGGCGAGCAGTACTTC
>once|15|TRBJ2-1|TRBV5-1|.
CASSPWGLPGDEQFF
TGCGCCAGCAGCCCCTGGGGCCTCCCAGGCGATGAGCAGTTCTTC
>.|14|TRBJ1-2|TRBV19|TRBD1
CASSFDRGAYGYTF
TGTGCCAGTAGTTTTGACAGGGGAGCCTATGGCTACACCTTC
>.|16|TRBJ1-2|TRBV4-1|.
CASSQDRRTGDYGYTF
TGCGCCAGCAGCCAAGACAGACGGACGGGGGACTATGGCTACACCTTC
>.|15|TRBJ1-1|TRBV5-4|.
CASSPLPTVNTEAFF
TGTGCCAGCAGCCCATTACCGACAGTGAACACTGAAGCTTTCTTT
>.|13|TRBJ1-2|TRBV7-2|.
CASSQGQLGGYTF
TGTGCCAGCAGCCAAGGACAGCTTGGTGGCTACACCTTC
>.|15|TRBJ2-1|TRBV19|TRBD1
CASTIDRGGYNEQFF
TGTGCCAGTACCATAGACAGGGGGGGTTACAATGAGCAGTTCTTC
>.|13|TRBJ1-1|TRBV6-5|TRBD1
CASIRGGVTEAFF
TGTGCCAGCATCAGGGGGGGTGTCACTGAAGCTTTCTTT
>once|16|TRBJ1-6|TRBV6-5|.
CASSYSPGRIDSPLHF
TGTGCCAGCAGTTACTCTCCAGGGAGAATTGATTCACCCCTCCACTTT
>few|15|TRBJ2-3|TRBV7-2|.
CASSLAGSGGDTQYF
TGTGCCAGCAGCTTAGCCGGTAGCGGAGGAGATACGCAGTATTTT
>.|15|TRBJ2-7|TRBV9|TRBD1
CASSVGQGAGYEQYF
TGTGCCAGCAGCGTAGGGCAGGGGGCCGGATACGAGCAGTACTTC
>.|15|TRBJ1-2|TRBV7-2|.
CASSLAPGTNYGYTF
TGTGCCAGCAGCTTAGCGCCAGGGACTAACTATGGCTACACCTTC
>.|16|TRBJ2-5|TRBV3-1/TRBV3-2|TRBD2
CASSGLAGTIQETQYF
TGTGCCAGCAGCGGACTAGCGGGGACAATACAAGAGACCCAGTACTTC
>.|15|TRBJ2-7|TRBV6-5|TRBD1
CASKDRGYKPYEQYF
TGTGCCAGCAAGGACAGGGGTTATAAACCCTACGAGCAGTACTTC
>few|18|TRBJ1-5|TRBV30|.
CAWNWTHTIPFSNQPQHF
TGTGCCTGGAATTGGACACATACCATACCATTTAGCAATCAGCCCCAGCATTTT
>.|14|TRBJ2-2|TRBV4-3|.
CASSQNRVTGELFF
TGCGCCAGCAGCCAAAACAGAGTTACCGGGGAGCTGTTTTTT
>once|15|TRBJ2-1|TRBV6-5|TRBD2
CASSIGTSAYNEQFF
TGTGCCAGCAGTATAGGGACTAGCGCATACAATGAGCAGTTCTTC
>few|13|TRBJ1-5|TRBV6-6|.
CASSRQQGQPQHF
TGTGCCAGCAGCCGCCAACAGGGTCAGCCCCAGCATTTT
>.|17|TRBJ1-3|TRBV7-2|.
CASSLALTGIAGNTIYF
TGTGCCAGCAGCTTAGCGCTTACAGGGATTGCTGGAAACACCATATATTTT
>.|13|TRBJ2-7|TRBV5-4|.
CASSFAGTGGQYF
TGTGCCAGCAGCTTCGCCGGGACCGGCGGGCAGTACTTC
>.|14|TRBJ2-2|TRBV19|.
CASSDRTSFRELFF
TGTGCCAGTAGTGACAGGACATCTTTCCGGGAGCTGTTTTTT
>.|17|TRBJ2-5|TRBV4-3|TRBD2
CASSQEGPTSGRETQYF
TGCGCCAGCAGCCAAGAGGGGCCGACTAGCGGGAGAGAGACCCAGTACTTC
>.|13|TRBJ1-1|TRBV6-6|TRBD1
CASRRQGARETFF
TGTGCCAGCAGACGACAGGGGGCGAGGGAAACTTTCTTT
>.|17|TRBJ1-1|TRBV19|.
CASSISSAGAMNTEAFF
TGTGCCAGTAGTATTAGTTCGGCCGGGGCGATGAACACTGAAGCTTTCTTT
>.|13|TRBJ1-5|TRBV15|.
CATSRLQGQPQHF
TGTGCCACCAGCAGACTCCAGGGTCAGCCCCAGCATTTT
>.|15|TRBJ1-1|TRBV11-2|.
CASSPTRAPGTEAFF
TGTGCCAGCAGCCCCACTCGTGCGCCGGGGACTGAAGCTTTCTTT
>.|14|TRBJ2-5|TRBV7-8|TRBD2
CASSLRGGLETQYF
TGTGCCAGCAGCCTTCGGGGGGGCCTGGAGACCCAGTACTTC
>.|15|TRBJ2-2|TRBV30|.
CASSLGGGMTGELFF
TGTGCCTCCTCCCTTGGGGGCGGGATGACCGGGGAGCTGTTTTTT
>.|14|TRBJ2-5|TRBV3-1/TRBV3-2|.
CASSHASRKETQYF
TGTGCCAGCAGCCACGCTTCGCGCAAGGAGACCCAGTACTTC
>.|15|TRBJ2-7|TRBV4-2|TRBD2
CASSQERRGYYEQYF
TGTGCCAGCAGCCAAGAACGGCGGGGGTACTACGAGCAGTACTTC
>.|13|TRBJ2-1|TRBV7-3|.
CASSSGLSNEQFF
TGTGCCAGCAGCTCGGGACTGTCCAATGAGCAGTTCTTC
>.|16|TRBJ2-3|TRBV11-2|TRBD1
CASSSRLGQGADTQYF
TGTGCCAGCAGCTCCCGGCTCGGACAGGGCGCAGATACGCAGTATTTT
>.|15|TRBJ2-7|TRBV9|TRBD1
CASSVGSGQGYEQYF
TGTGCCAGCAGCGTCGGCTCCGGACAGGGCTACGAGCAGTACTTC
>.|13|TRBJ2-4|TRBV6-2/TRBV6-3|.
CASSGQNENIQYF
TGTGCCAGCAGCGGACAGAACGAAAACATTCAGTACTTC
>.|15|TRBJ1-1|TRBV27|.
CASNNRVGADTEAFF
TGTGCCAGCAATAACAGGGTGGGAGCCGACACTGAAGCTTTCTTT
>.|9|TRBJ2-4|TRBV25-1|.
CARRTIQYF
TGTGCCAGGAGGACTATTCAGTACTTC
>.|12|TRBJ2-1|TRBV21-1|.
CLRKDSYNEQFF
TGTCTCCGGAAAGACTCCTACAATGAGCAGTTCTTC
>few|13|TRBJ2-7|TRBV3-1/TRBV3-2|.
CASSQDDRAEQYF
TGTGCCAGCAGCCAAGATGACAGAGCCGAGCAGTACTTC
>.|12|TRBJ2-2|TRBV2|.
CGSGSNTGELFF
TGTGGTTCGGGATCAAACACCGGGGAGCTGTTTTTT
>.|14|TRBJ2-7|TRBV5-5|.
CASSPGRGSYEQYF
TGTGCCAGCAGCCCTGGGCGGGGCTCCTACGAGCAGTACTTC
>.|13|TRBJ1-1|TRBV7-9|.
CASSSDKNTEAFF
TGTGCCAGCAGTTCGGACAAGAACACTGAAGCTTTCTTT
>.|15|TRBJ2-1|TRBV9|.
CASSVRGTSNNEQFF
TGTGCCAGCAGCGTAAGAGGTACTTCGAACAATGAGCAGTTCTTC
>.|14|TRBJ1-1|TRBV5-1|TRBD1
CASKIGTANTEAFF
TGCGCCAGCAAAATAGGGACAGCGAACACTGAAGCTTTCTTT
>.|14|TRBJ1-5|TRBV9|.
CASSPTGGNQPQHF
TGTGCCAGCAGCCCCACGGGGGGCAATCAGCCCCAGCATTTT
>.|13|TRBJ1-2|TRBV30|.
CAWSVSRASGYTF
TGTGCCTGGAGTGTTTCCAGGGCGAGCGGCTACACCTTC
>.|12|TRBJ2-4|TRBV7-6|.
CASSPAKNIQYF
TGTGCCAGCAGCCCCGCCAAAAACATTCAGTACTTC
>once|15|TRBJ1-1|TRBV19|.
CASSIDYRPAPEAFF
TGTGCCAGTAGTATAGATTACCGCCCCGCACCTGAAGCTTTCTTT
>.|14|TRBJ1-1|TRBV19|.
CASSIDSGNTEAFF
TGTGCCAGTAGTATAGACTCCGGGAACACTGAAGCTTTCTTT
>.|14|TRBJ2-3|TRBV19|.
CASSIGGGPNTQYF
TGTGCCAGTAGTATAGGTGGGGGCCCAAATACGCAGTATTTT
>.|15|TRBJ2-2|TRBV27|.
CASSFGQGYTGELFF
TGTGCCAGCAGTTTTGGGCAGGGGTACACCGGGGAGCTGTTTTTT
>.|15|TRBJ1-4|TRBV30|.
CAWSLGRNKNEKLFF
TGTGCCTGGAGTTTAGGCCGGAACAAAAATGAAAAACTGTTTTTT
>.|15|TRBJ2-1|TRBV7-6|TRBD1
CASSFPGQVYNEQFF
TGTGCCAGCAGCTTCCCGGGACAGGTCTACAATGAGCAGTTCTTC